The 20 T cell receptor beta chains below were found in one sample sequenced in a study of OX40 agonist ivuxolimab in advanced cancers. Produced via immunoSEQ multiplex PCR; TCRdb's table is partial and in-frame only. The sample yields roughly 67,000 clones, around nine tenths seen once. Source: CD4+ or CD8+ T cells sorted from blood, taken in a trial of the OX40 agonist ivuxolimab. All receptors derive from an adult with an advanced solid tumor such as melanoma, head and neck, liver or kidney cancer.

This chain uses TRBV6-1 with TRBJ1-2, with no clear D. The length of the CDR3 is 10 residues. The V and J ends lost 8 bases and 1 base respectively, with 2 bases between them. Germline V lookup: CDR1 MNHNS, CDR2 SASEGT. CDR3 in DNA: TGTGCCAGCTATAACTATGGCTACACCTTC. Amino acid sequence: CASYNYGYTF.

This chain uses TRBV7-6 with TRBJ2-3; the match to TRBD2 covers 8 bases. The V segment lost 6 bases and the J segment 0 bases; nucleotides outside the gene matches: 17. The germline V gene has CDR1 SGHVS and CDR2 FNYEAQ. This CDR3 has 19 amino acids. CDR3 coding DNA: TGTGCCAGCAGTTACCTTATTAGCGGGGTCACGTCTAGCACAGATACGCAGTATTTT. Translated, it gives CASSYLISGVTSSTDTQYF.

The chain is built from TRBV7-8 and TRBJ2-3; 8 bases match TRBD2. V shed 5 bases and J 0 bases; nucleotides not matched to a gene: 10. Germline CDR1 reads SGHVS; CDR2 reads FQNEAQ. The CDR3 length is 17 residues. CDR3 region: CASSLRGSGASTDTQYF. CDR3 sequence (DNA): TGTGCCAGCAGCCTCCGGGGTAGCGGGGCTAGCACAGATACGCAGTATTTT.

The chain recombines TRBV6-5 with TRBJ1-1; D may be TRBD1 (5 bases). In germline, CDR1 is MNHEY, CDR2 SVGAGI. V was cut by 6 bases and J by 1 base, with 12 bases left in between. The CDR3 is made up of 14 amino acids. The CDR3 nucleotides read TGTGCCAGCAGCCGGGACGTCCGGAACACTGAAGCTTTCTTT. Protein product: CASSRDVRNTEAFF.

The chain has TRBV9 and TRBJ1-3, with a weak D call TRBD1 (6 bases). Germline lookup yields CDR1 SGDLS and CDR2 YYNGEE. The CDR3 length is 15 residues. Trimming took off 4 bases at V and 2 bases at J, with 13 bases between the two ends. The CDR3 DNA is TGTGCCAGCAGCTCGTTACAGGGTGCTGGAAACACCATATATTTT. Translating gives CASSSLQGAGNTIYF.

A few counts support this clone. CDR3 sequence: CASSQVETEAFF. The CDR3 region has the DNA TGCGCCAGCAGCCAGGTCGAGACGGAAGCTTTCTTT. The J gene is TRBJ1-1, the V gene TRBV4-1; no clear D gene. The CDR3 spans 12 residues. The V and J ends lost 3 bases and 8 bases respectively, with 10 bases between them. Germline CDR1 reads MGHRA; CDR2 reads YSYEKL.

The chain employs TRBV29-1 and TRBJ2-3, with unresolved D. The CDR3 has 13 residues. The germline gives CDR1 SQVTM, CDR2 ANQGSEA. V lost 1 base and J 5 bases, leaving 10 bases between the germline ends. CDR3 DNA sequence: TGCAGCGTTGAAGGCCTAGTTCTAGATACGCAGTATTTT. This codes for CSVEGLVLDTQYF.

A single count supports this clone. The J gene is TRBJ2-1, the V gene TRBV7-9, with 13 bases fitting TRBD2. CDR1 and CDR2 from the germline V gene are SEHNR and FQNEAQ (reference sequence). The ends lost 5 bases at V and 4 bases at J; junction bases unmatched: 8. This CDR3 spans 17 amino acids. CDR3 nucleotides: TGTGCCAGCAGCGCCAGACTAGCGGGGGGCCGATACAATGAGCAGTTCTTC. This sequence encodes CASSARLAGGRYNEQFF.

The chain has TRBV9 and TRBJ1-4; TRBD1 matches at 8 bases. The germline V gene has CDR1 SGDLS and CDR2 YYNGEE. V lost 4 bases and J lost 7; bases outside the gene matches: 9. CDR3 length: 15 residues. The DNA for the CDR3 is TGTGCCAGCAGCCCCAACAGGGGGATCATTGAAAAACTGTTTTTT. Translating it yields CASSPNRGIIEKLFF.

The CDR3 loop reads CASSRESSTNEKLFF. The CDR3 DNA sequence: TGTGCCAGCAGCCGGGAATCTTCAACTAATGAAAAACTGTTTTTT. J is TRBJ1-4 and V is TRBV5-4; D remains unclear. Germline V gives CDR1 SGHNT, CDR2 YYREEE (reference sequence). Trimming removed 4 bases from V and 0 bases from J, with 10 bases in between. This CDR3 comprises 15 residues.

The sample holds a few counts of this clone. V gene TRBV28 combines with J gene TRBJ1-1; D not certain. This CDR3 is built from 14 residues. Trimming shortened V by 2 bases and J by 10 bases, and 17 bases separated the two germline ends. Germline CDR1 is MDHEN and CDR2 is SYDVKM. The CDR3 loop reads CASSLGYTGQGAFF. The CDR3 DNA is TGTGCCAGCAGTTTAGGGTATACGGGCCAAGGAGCTTTCTTT.

V and J are TRBV28 and TRBJ2-7, with D possibly being TRBD2 (6 bases). Trimming removed 5 bases at V and 3 bases at J, with 20 bases between. The germline CDR1 and CDR2 sequences are MDHEN and SYDVKM. This CDR3 comprises 16 residues. The CDR3 is CASSMGGWGSLYEQYF. In nucleotides, the CDR3 is TGTGCCAGCAGTATGGGGGGTTGGGGAAGCCTCTACGAGCAGTACTTC.

This clone came up once. The chain combines TRBV6-6 with TRBJ1-4; D perhaps matches TRBD1 (5 bases). This CDR3 is 14 amino acids long. V lost 6 bases and J lost 3, with 11 bases in between. Per germline, CDR1 MNHNY and CDR2 SVGAGI (reference sequence). In nucleotides, the CDR3 is TGTGCCAGCAGACCTGGGGGTTCTAATGAAAAACTGTTTTTT. It specifies CASRPGGSNEKLFF.

V gene TRBV10-2 combines with J gene TRBJ2-1; TRBD2 agrees at 13 bases. V lost 8 bases to trimming and J lost 4 bases; unmatched junction nucleotides: 8. The V gene's germline CDR1 is WSHSY and CDR2 SAAADI. This CDR3 region has 16 residues. Here the CDR3 reads CASLTATSGGYNEQFF. CDR3 bases: TGCGCCAGCCTTACAGCGACTAGCGGGGGGTACAATGAGCAGTTCTTC.

V and J are TRBV5-6 and TRBJ1-3; 8 nucleotides match TRBD1. Trimming removed 0 bases from V and 3 bases from J; junction bases left unmatched: 8. The CDR3 has 17 residues. Germline CDR1 reads SGHDT; CDR2 reads YYEEEE. The CDR3, as DNA: TGTGCCAGCAGCTTGGAGGGACAGGCGTGGGGTGGAAACACCATATATTTT. Amino acids: CASSLEGQAWGGNTIYF.

In this sample, this clone turned up a few times. The J gene is TRBJ1-4, the V gene TRBV2; D not certain. Germline-derived CDR1 and CDR2 are SNHLY and FYNNEI. The CDR3 consists of 15 residues. V lost 4 bases and J lost 2, with 11 bases in between. The CDR3 DNA reads as TGTGCCAGCAGTGGCGCGGAACGCACTAATGAAAAACTGTTTTTT. This translates into CASSGAERTNEKLFF.

In DNA, the CDR3 is TGTGCCAGCAGCTTAGGGGACTATCCCCAGGGCGGGGAGCTGTTTTTT. Its translation is CASSLGDYPQGGELFF. The chain joins TRBV7-2 to TRBJ2-2; 7 bases are a match to TRBD2. The CDR3 runs 16 residues. CDR1 is SGHTA, CDR2 FQGNSA, per germline. V was pared by 1 base and J by 7 bases, with 9 bases of the junction left unmatched.

The CDR3 protein is CASSALTGGYNEQFF. DNA for the CDR3: TGTGCCAGCAGCGCTCTGACTGGGGGGTACAATGAGCAGTTCTTC. The V call is TRBV21-1, the J call TRBJ2-1; TRBD2, as called in the table, went unchecked against the DNA. TRBV21-1 is given as a pseudogene. CDR3 length: 15 residues.

J is TRBJ1-2 and V is TRBV19, with 8 positions matching TRBD1. Germline CDR1 reads LNHDA; CDR2 reads SQIVND (reference sequence). The CDR3 sequence is 14 residues long. J lost 2 bases, V lost 10 bases, and 9 bases had no gene match. The chain's CDR3 is CAILRTGRNYGYTF. In DNA form, the CDR3 reads TGTGCCATCCTCCGGACAGGGAGGAACTATGGCTACACCTTC.

The V gene is TRBV27, the J gene TRBJ2-3, with D perhaps matching TRBD2 (6 bases). The CDR3 consists of 15 residues. Trimming took off 3 bases at V and 1 base at J, with 11 bases between the two ends. Germline V gene sequence: CDR1 MNHEY, CDR2 SMNVEV (reference sequence). CDR3 protein: CASSLWGGGTDTQYF. In nucleotides, the CDR3 is TGTGCCAGCAGTTTGTGGGGCGGGGGCACAGATACGCAGTATTTT.